This TCR beta chain stems from a study of CD8 T cells in Susac syndrome. This CDR3 is 16 amino acids long. Germline V lookup: CDR1 SGHRS, CDR2 YFSETQ. The V gene end was trimmed by 4 bases and the J gene end by 5 bases; junction bases not matched to a gene: 12. Reverse transcription of about 0.45 to 1 ug RNA was performed with random hexamers. TCRdb re-analysed the immunoSEQ multiplex PCR reads in MiXCR, keeping a single row per CDR3 protein. The table includes about 150,000 distinct CDR3 sequences, roughly 95% detected once. Sample: CD4+ T cells from PBMCs. The J gene is TRBJ1-1, the V gene TRBV5-1; 9 bases match TRBD1. This TCR was recovered from a human donor with Susac syndrome. The chain's CDR3 is CASSPSGQGRWTEAFF. CDR3 DNA: TGCGCCAGCAGCCCGAGTGGACAGGGGAGATGGACTGAAGCTTTCTTT.